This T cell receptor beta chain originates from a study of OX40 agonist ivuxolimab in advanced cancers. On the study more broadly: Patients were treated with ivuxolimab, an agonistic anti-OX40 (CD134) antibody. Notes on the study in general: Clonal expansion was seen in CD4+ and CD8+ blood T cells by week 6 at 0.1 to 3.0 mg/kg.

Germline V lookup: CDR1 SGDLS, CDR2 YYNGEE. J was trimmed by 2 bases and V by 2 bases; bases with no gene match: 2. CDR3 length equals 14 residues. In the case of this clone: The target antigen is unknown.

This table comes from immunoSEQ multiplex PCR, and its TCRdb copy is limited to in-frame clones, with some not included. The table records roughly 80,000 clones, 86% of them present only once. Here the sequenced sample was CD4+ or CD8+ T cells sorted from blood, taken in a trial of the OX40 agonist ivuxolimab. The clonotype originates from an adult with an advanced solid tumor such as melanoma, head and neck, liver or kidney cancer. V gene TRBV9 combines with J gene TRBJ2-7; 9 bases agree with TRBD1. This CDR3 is CASSVGQGTYEQYF. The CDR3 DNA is TGTGCCAGCAGCGTGGGACAGGGAACCTACGAGCAGTACTTC.